This passage covers 32 T cell receptor beta chains from one sample sequenced in a study of T cell changes during pregnancy in multiple sclerosis (dated by TCRdb to 2018 to 2020). The library relied on the immunoSEQ multiplex PCR assay. As stored in TCRdb, this immuneACCESS dataset retains in-frame rearrangements with V and J assigned. A fraction of the clones does not appear; measured against another copy, unresolved V genes explain less than half of the discrepancy, and the remainder lacks a known reason. The sample includes 40,000 or so clones, with 88% observed a single time. Clones ranked in the top ten supply approximately 6.8% of the sample. Sequenced here: CD8+ T cells from peripheral blood mononuclear cells, sampled in the third trimester of pregnancy. All receptors come from a female donor with multiple sclerosis, enrolled in a pregnancy study.

The chain employs TRBV9 and TRBJ1-4; 7 nucleotides align to TRBD1. J gave up 1 base and V 0 bases, and 9 bases lay outside the gene matches. CDR1 is SGDLS and CDR2 is YYNGEE in the germline V gene. The CDR3 runs to 18 residues. The CDR3 here is CASSVEGAPTLTNEKLFF. The CDR3, as DNA: TGTGCCAGCAGCGTAGAGGGGGCACCCACATTAACTAATGAAAAACTGTTTTTT.

The V and J genes are TRBV6-1 and TRBJ2-1, with 7 bases aligning to TRBD2. V shed 4 bases and J 2 bases; nucleotides not matched to a gene: 14. This CDR3 is 18 amino acids long. CDR1 is MNHNS, CDR2 SASEGT, per germline. The CDR3 protein is CASSAINIGRGTYNEQFF. The DNA of the CDR3 is TGTGCCAGCAGTGCCATTAATATTGGGCGGGGGACCTACAATGAGCAGTTCTTC.

This clone was observed a single time. This chain connects TRBV5-1 to TRBJ1-5, with 7 bases fitting TRBD1. Germline loops: CDR1 SGHRS, CDR2 YFSETQ. V trimming: 4 bases; J trimming: 4 bases; junction bases outside the gene matches: 5. This CDR3 spans 14 amino acids. The DNA for the CDR3 is TGCGCCAGCAGCCCGACAGGGACGAATCAGCCCCAGCATTTT. The encoded protein is CASSPTGTNQPQHF.

The V and J genes are TRBV29-1 and TRBJ1-2; D is uncertain. Germline-derived CDR1 and CDR2 are SQVTM and ANQGSEA. Trimming removed 6 bases at V and 4 bases at J, with 21 bases between. The CDR3 contains 15 residues. The CDR3 protein is CSVIASLTRGYGYTF. The CDR3 DNA reads as TGCAGCGTCATAGCGTCACTAACCCGGGGCTATGGCTACACCTTC.

The CDR3 sequence: CASIKPGLAGGRVYNEQFF. The CDR3, as DNA: TGTGCCAGCATCAAGCCGGGACTAGCGGGGGGGCGGGTTTACAATGAGCAGTTCTTC. V usage is TRBV7-9 and J usage is TRBJ2-1; 16 nucleotides match TRBD2. This CDR3 is built from 19 residues. Losses at the gene ends were 7 bases for V and 4 bases for J; bases not matched to a gene: 13. Germline loops: CDR1 SEHNR, CDR2 FQNEAQ (reference sequence).

This sequence joins TRBV4-3 and TRBJ1-1; D may be TRBD1 (6 bases). CDR1 is LGHNA and CDR2 is YSLEER in the germline V gene. V lost 1 base to trimming and J lost 11 bases, with 17 bases between them. The CDR3 has 14 residues. This chain's CDR3 is CASSQGDTPWEAFF. CDR3 bases: TGCGCCAGCAGCCAAGGGGACACCCCATGGGAGGCTTTCTTT.

The V call is TRBV28, the J call TRBJ2-2; D perhaps matches TRBD2 (6 bases). Trimming shortened V by 1 base and J by 5 bases, and 8 bases separated the two germline ends. Germline CDR1 MDHEN, CDR2 SYDVKM. The CDR3 length is 14 residues. In DNA, the CDR3 is TGTGCCAGCAGTTTATTGGGGGGAACCGGGGAGCTGTTTTTT. Encoded protein: CASSLLGGTGELFF.

The gene calls are TRBV2 and TRBJ1-2; TRBD1 aligns across 8 bases. This CDR3 has 12 residues. Trimming at V came to 11 bases and at J to 6 bases, leaving 8 bases not matched to a gene. The V gene's germline CDR1 is SNHLY and CDR2 FYNNEI. The CDR3 DNA reads as TGTGCCGGCACAGGGGGGTTTCATGGCTACACCTTC. It yields the protein CAGTGGFHGYTF.

The chain employs TRBV29-1 and TRBJ2-7, with 7 bases identical to TRBD1. This CDR3 contains 12 residues. In germline, CDR1 is SQVTM, CDR2 ANQGSEA. V lost 6 bases, J lost 5 bases, and 7 bases stayed unmatched. The CDR3 DNA reads as TGCAGCGTGATTTTCCAGGGGGACGAGCAGTACTTC. Translated: CSVIFQGDEQYF.

The V gene is TRBV27, the J gene TRBJ1-2; TRBD1 matches at 10 bases. This CDR3 is 14 amino acids long. The trim removed 3 bases at V and 8 bases at J, leaving 6 bases unmatched. Germline CDR1 and CDR2: MNHEY and SMNVEV (reference sequence). The CDR3 DNA reads as TGTGCCAGCAGTTTCGTCGGGACAGGGGTCGGCTACACCTTC. Translated: CASSFVGTGVGYTF.

This chain joins TRBV19 and TRBJ1-1; 7 bases map to TRBD1. The CDR3 length is 15 residues. Per the germline V gene, CDR1 is LNHDA and CDR2 is SQIVND (reference sequence). V lost 3 bases and J lost 3; bases outside the gene matches: 7. The CDR3 loop is CASSITGDWDTEAFF. CDR3 sequence (DNA): TGTGCCAGTAGTATCACAGGGGACTGGGACACTGAAGCTTTCTTT.

The V call is TRBV5-1, the J call TRBJ2-7, with 9 positions matching TRBD1. The CDR3 is made up of 14 amino acids. Germline values: CDR1 SGHRS, CDR2 YFSETQ. V shed 5 bases, J shed 3 bases, and the junction held 6 bases outside the gene matches. This CDR3 reads CASSTGTGIYEQYF. CDR3 nucleotides: TGCGCCAGCAGTACCGGGACAGGGATCTACGAGCAGTACTTC.

The genes are TRBV19 and TRBJ1-2, with TRBD1 matching 8 bases. The CDR3 contains 16 residues. Germline trimming cut 0 bases from V and 3 bases from J; bases unmatched to any gene: 6. The germline CDR1 and CDR2 sequences are LNHDA and SQIVND (reference sequence). CDR3 residues: CASSIDLETGDYGYTF. CDR3 sequence (DNA): TGTGCCAGTAGTATAGATTTAGAGACAGGGGACTATGGCTACACCTTC.

The rearrangement links TRBV28 to TRBJ2-7; 7 nucleotides line up with TRBD2. The CDR3 runs to 14 residues. Germline values: CDR1 MDHEN, CDR2 SYDVKM. Germline trimming cut 2 bases from V and 2 bases from J; bases unmatched to any gene: 3. CDR3 in amino acids: CASSLVGGAYEQYF. For the CDR3, the DNA is TGTGCCAGCAGTTTAGTGGGGGGGGCCTACGAGCAGTACTTC.

This clone appeared once. The chain is built from TRBV7-2 and TRBJ1-4; no reliable D call. Germline CDR1 and CDR2: SGHTA and FQGNSA. V was pared by 4 bases and J by 0 bases, with 12 bases between. This CDR3 spans 16 amino acids. CDR3 sequence (DNA): TGTGCCAGCAGCTCTACAGTAACTGCAACTAATGAAAAACTGTTTTTT. Residues: CASSSTVTATNEKLFF.

The rearrangement joins TRBV4-1 to TRBJ2-3; tentatively, D is TRBD2 (5 bases). The CDR3 is 13 residues long. Trimming took off 1 base at V and 5 bases at J, with 7 bases between the two ends. Germline CDR1 and CDR2: MGHRA and YSYEKL. CDR3 residues: CASSQVGLDTQYF. The CDR3 DNA sequence: TGCGCCAGCAGCCAAGTCGGACTAGATACGCAGTATTTT.

This sequence joins TRBV4-3 and TRBJ2-1, with a weak D call TRBD1 (6 bases). V lost 0 bases and J 4 bases, leaving 10 bases between the germline ends. CDR1 and CDR2 (germline): LGHNA, YSLEER. The CDR3 extends over 15 amino acids. The CDR3 loop is CASSQEGAGYNEQFF. The CDR3 nucleotides read TGCGCCAGCAGCCAAGAGGGGGCTGGGTACAATGAGCAGTTCTTC.

This chain joins TRBV6-5 and TRBJ2-7; 11 nucleotides match TRBD2. V trimming: 8 bases; J trimming: 3 bases; junction bases outside the gene matches: 6. Germline loops: CDR1 MNHEY, CDR2 SVGAGI. The CDR3 is made up of 14 amino acids. CDR3 DNA sequence: TGTGCCAGCGAAGAGACTAGCGGGAACTACGAGCAGTACTTC. This translates into CASEETSGNYEQYF.

The chain recombines TRBV11-2 with TRBJ1-1; unclear D gene. CDR3 length equals 13 residues. V was pared by 2 bases and J by 0 bases, with 4 bases between. Per germline, CDR1 SGHAT and CDR2 FQNNGV. The CDR3 DNA is TGTGCCAGCAGCTTATCGGTGAACACTGAAGCTTTCTTT. Residues: CASSLSVNTEAFF.

V is TRBV4-1 and J is TRBJ1-1, with D tentatively TRBD1 (5 bases). Trimming stripped 4 bases from V and 0 bases from J, with 12 bases between. CDR1 is MGHRA, CDR2 YSYEKL, per germline. The CDR3 totals 15 residues. This chain's CDR3 is CASSLGQSLNTEAFF. CDR3 nucleotides: TGCGCCAGCAGCCTAGGACAATCGTTGAACACTGAAGCTTTCTTT.

The gene calls are TRBV4-3 and TRBJ2-1; no clear D gene. The germline V and J ends were trimmed by 1 base and 8 bases, with 18 bases remaining between them. CDR1 is LGHNA, CDR2 YSLEER, per germline. The CDR3 extends over 16 amino acids. CDR3 amino acids: CASSQGASRHVDEQFF. CDR3 DNA sequence: TGCGCCAGCAGCCAAGGGGCTTCCCGCCACGTGGATGAGCAGTTCTTC.

This rearrangement joins TRBV30 to TRBJ1-4; no clear D. The CDR3 runs 14 residues. CDR1 GTSNPN and CDR2 SVGIG come from the germline V gene (reference sequence). Trimming pared 5 bases from V and 8 bases from J, leaving 18 bases between. The chain's CDR3 is CAWGWHNAWEKLFF. The CDR3, as DNA: TGTGCCTGGGGCTGGCATAACGCCTGGGAAAAACTGTTTTTT.

This chain's CDR3 is CASSLGGGQPGNTEAFF. The CDR3 DNA follows: TGCGCCAGCAGCTTGGGGGGGGGACAACCGGGAAACACTGAAGCTTTCTTT. The V gene is TRBV5-1, the J gene TRBJ1-1; D is perhaps TRBD1 (6 bases). Germline V gives CDR1 SGHRS, CDR2 YFSETQ. Trimming pared 0 bases from V and 2 bases from J, leaving 17 bases between. This CDR3 has 17 residues. The full variable domain, in which reference TRBV5-1 and TRBJ1-1 provide the parts outside the CDR3, is KAGVTQTPRYLIKTRGQQVTLSCSPISGHRSVSWYQQTPGQGLQFLFEYFSETQRNKGNFPGRFSGRQFSNSRSEMNVSTLELGDSALYLCASSLGGGQPGNTEAFFGQGTRLTVV.

V gene TRBV9 combines with J gene TRBJ2-7, with TRBD1 matching 7 bases. This CDR3 spans 15 amino acids. In germline, CDR1 is SGDLS, CDR2 YYNGEE. With 3 bases clipped from V and 2 bases from J, the junction kept 8 bases outside the gene matches. Here the CDR3 DNA reads TGTGCCAGCAGCGCAGGGACAGAAATACCCTACGAGCAGTACTTC. Translated, it gives CASSAGTEIPYEQYF. Combining the CDR3 with reference TRBV9 and TRBJ2-7 gives the whole variable domain DSGVTQTPKHLITATGQRVTLRCSPRSGDLSVYWYQQSLDQGLQFLIQYYNGEERAKGNILERFSAQQFPDLHSELNLSSLELGDSALYFCASSAGTEIPYEQYFGPGTRLTVT.

The count of this clone is one. The rearrangement joins TRBV6-1 to TRBJ1-4; weak D call: TRBD1 (5 bases). The CDR3 length is 15 residues. CDR1 is MNHNS and CDR2 is SASEGT in the germline V gene. With 8 bases removed from V and 2 bases from J, the gap between germline ends came to 15 bases. For the CDR3, the DNA is TGTGCCAGCGCAACAGGCCCTGCGACTAATGAAAAACTGTTTTTT. Its translation: CASATGPATNEKLFF.

This clone was seen once. The chain carries TRBV9 and TRBJ1-5; D might be TRBD1 (6 bases). Germline V gene lookup returns CDR1 SGDLS and CDR2 YYNGEE. Between the trimmed V and J ends, which lost 4 bases and 6 bases, there was a span of 17 bases. The CDR3 consists of 15 residues. CDR3 coding DNA: TGTGCCAGCAGCAAAGGCCGGGGGGCGAGTCAGCCCCAGCATTTT. Translated, it gives CASSKGRGASQPQHF. Complete variable domain (other parts from reference TRBV9 and TRBJ1-5): DSGVTQTPKHLITATGQRVTLRCSPRSGDLSVYWYQQSLDQGLQFLIQYYNGEERAKGNILERFSAQQFPDLHSELNLSSLELGDSALYFCASSKGRGASQPQHFGDGTRLSIL.

A few counts support this clone. The CDR3, as DNA: TGTGCCAGCAGCCAAGACTGGCCAACAATTAGCTACACCTTC. It specifies CASSQDWPTISYTF. This sequence joins TRBV7-9 and TRBJ1-2; D remains unclear. This CDR3 spans 14 amino acids. Trimming took 5 bases from V and 9 from J, leaving 19 bases between them. Germline V gives CDR1 SEHNR, CDR2 FQNEAQ (reference sequence).

The J gene is TRBJ2-2, the V gene TRBV6-1; D may be TRBD1 (5 bases). Looked up from germline, CDR1 is MNHNS and CDR2 is SASEGT. Trimming took off 1 base at V and 1 base at J, with 10 bases between the two ends. The CDR3 contains 16 residues. CDR3 bases: TGTGCCAGCAGTGAAGGCCCCGACAGGAACACCGGGGAGCTGTTTTTT. Its protein product is CASSEGPDRNTGELFF.

This clone was seen a single time. V gene TRBV5-5 combines with J gene TRBJ1-1; no definite D call. This CDR3 comprises 14 residues. Germline V CDR1 and CDR2: SGHKS, YYEKEE (reference sequence). Trimming took off 4 bases at V and 3 bases at J, with 13 bases between the two ends. DNA of the CDR3: TGTGCCAGCAGCCCACCCGGGGTCCACACTGAAGCTTTCTTT. Translated: CASSPPGVHTEAFF.

This sequence joins TRBV19 and TRBJ1-1; D not resolved. Germline V gene sequence: CDR1 LNHDA, CDR2 SQIVND (reference sequence). The CDR3 consists of 11 residues. The V end was cut by 6 bases, the J end by 7 bases, with 9 bases between. Written as DNA, the CDR3 is TGTGCCAGTAGAAAGGAGGGTGAAGCTTTCTTT. Its protein is CASRKEGEAFF.

The chain combines TRBV30 with TRBJ1-2; D is ambiguous. Germline V gene lookup returns CDR1 GTSNPN and CDR2 SVGIG (reference sequence). V gave up 4 bases and J gave up 4 bases, with 13 bases separating them. This CDR3 is 13 amino acids long. CDR3 sequence (DNA): TGTGCCTGGATGTACGGGGAGGGCTATGGCTACACCTTC. Translated, it gives CAWMYGEGYGYTF. Using reference TRBV30 and TRBJ1-2 for the parts outside the CDR3, the full variable domain is SQTIHQWPATLVQPVGSPLSLECTVEGTSNPNLYWYRQAAGRGLQLLFYSVGIGQISSEVPQNLSASRPQDRQFILSSKKLLLSDSGFYLCAWMYGEGYGYTFGSGTRLTVV.

Worth noting for this clone: A read error may produce the germline difference seen at one junction end. This chain connects TRBV19 to TRBJ1-5; possibly TRBD1 for D (6 bases). The CDR3 loop spans 11 amino acids. CDR1 and CDR2 from the germline V gene are LNHDA and SQIVND (reference sequence). CDR3 in amino acids: CASRTGQFLYF. In DNA form, the CDR3 reads TGTGCCAGCCGAACCGGACAGTTCCTCTATTTT.